Listed below are T cell receptor beta chains from one sample, sequenced in a study of blood T cell repertoires in COVID-19. This table comes from immunoSEQ multiplex PCR, and its TCRdb copy is limited to in-frame clones, with some not included. The data contain 400,000 or so clones, 80% to 90% of them seen just once; the ten biggest clones take up roughly 1.1%. Sequencing was done on a sample of PBMCs or T cells enriched from blood (not recorded which). The receptor set was obtained from a man aged 25 to 40 who had recovered from COVID-19. The CDR3 runs from the conserved cysteine through the conserved F or W. D genes are given only for firm matches. A clone size is listed for some rows: how often the clone was seen (once, few, many), or a class if it is expanded.

-	TRBV4-2	TRBJ2-6	-	CASSQGVAGANVLTF	TGTGCCAGCAGCCAAGGAGTAGCTGGGGCCAACGTCCTGACTTTC
-	TRBV5-1	TRBJ2-7	few	CASSLAGHTDRYEQYF	TGCGCCAGCAGCTTGGCCGGACACACCGACCGCTACGAGCAGTACTTC
TRBD2	TRBV5-1	TRBJ2-1	-	CASSLNREGSGRAYNEQFF	TGCGCCAGCAGCTTGAACAGGGAGGGTAGCGGGAGGGCCTACAATGAGCAGTTCTTC
TRBD1	TRBV7-9	TRBJ2-6	-	CASSPQGATGANVLTF	TGTGCCAGCAGCCCGCAGGGGGCGACAGGGGCCAACGTCCTGACTTTC
TRBD1	TRBV15	TRBJ1-2	-	CATRGRGHSVSGYTF	TGTGCCACCAGAGGCAGGGGGCATTCTGTCTCTGGCTACACCTTC
TRBD1	TRBV18	TRBJ1-1	-	CASSAQGPNTEAFF	TGTGCCAGCTCAGCACAGGGGCCGAACACTGAAGCTTTCTTT
TRBD1	TRBV27	TRBJ2-7	-	CASSSPTGVTYEQYF	TGTGCCAGCAGTTCCCCTACAGGGGTGACGTACGAGCAGTACTTC
TRBD1	TRBV10-3	TRBJ1-5	-	CAISDPGQGRQPQHF	TGTGCCATCAGTGACCCGGGACAGGGAAGGCAGCCCCAGCATTTT
TRBD2	TRBV29-1	TRBJ2-3	-	CSVEGGGRLQYF	TGCAGCGTTGAGGGCGGGGGACGTTTGCAGTATTTT
-	TRBV6-5	TRBJ1-1	-	CATRQFMNTEAFF	TGTGCCACTAGACAGTTCATGAACACTGAAGCTTTCTTT
-	TRBV6-5	TRBJ2-6	-	CASMPGVGGANVLTF	TGTGCCAGCATGCCGGGGGTTGGTGGGGCCAACGTCCTGACTTTC
TRBD2	TRBV5-1	TRBJ2-7	-	CASRWSSGTYEQYF	TGCGCCAGCAGATGGAGTAGCGGGACCTACGAGCAGTACTTC
-	TRBV7-9	TRBJ1-2	-	CASSFEHRAGYTF	TGTGCCAGCAGCTTTGAACACAGGGCTGGCTACACCTTC
TRBD2	TRBV4-1	TRBJ2-1	-	CASSGAGVRHEQFF	TGCGCCAGCAGTGGAGCGGGAGTACGTCACGAGCAGTTCTTC
TRBD2	TRBV16	TRBJ2-1	-	CASSQSGLAGSEQFF	TGTGCCAGCAGCCAATCCGGACTAGCAGGCAGTGAGCAGTTCTTC
-	TRBV6-5	TRBJ2-7	-	CASSYSPEYLPYEQYF	TGTGCCAGCAGTTACTCGCCCGAATATCTACCCTACGAGCAGTACTTC
-	TRBV19	TRBJ1-5	-	CASSMQAAAQHF	TGTGCCAGTAGTATGCAAGCTGCTGCCCAGCATTTT
TRBD2	TRBV18	TRBJ2-1	-	CASSPGSGRAGEQFF	TGTGCCAGCTCACCCGGTAGCGGGAGGGCAGGTGAGCAGTTCTTC
-	TRBV3-1/TRBV3-2	TRBJ2-7	-	CASSPQGYEQYF	TGTGCCAGCAGCCCCCAGGGCTACGAGCAGTACTTC
TRBD1	TRBV7-9	TRBJ1-1	-	CASSLSSGTGVTEAFF	TGTGCCAGCAGCTTAAGTTCGGGAACAGGGGTCACTGAAGCTTTCTTT
-	TRBV2	TRBJ2-4	-	CASSLKNIQYF	TGTGCCAGCAGTCTGAAAAACATTCAGTACTTC
TRBD2	TRBV5-4	TRBJ2-1	-	CASSLKREGQEQFF	TGTGCCAGCAGCTTGAAACGGGAGGGCCAGGAGCAGTTCTTC
TRBD2	TRBV28	TRBJ2-3	-	CASSPAGLAGGTDTQYF	TGTGCCAGCAGCCCCGCCGGCCTAGCGGGAGGGACAGATACGCAGTATTTT
TRBD1	TRBV19	TRBJ1-2	once	CASSITGVRGYTF	TGTGCCAGTAGTATAACAGGGGTGCGTGGCTACACCTTC
-	TRBV5-1	TRBJ2-5	-	CASSLFGTQYF	TGCGCCAGCAGCTTGTTCGGGACCCAGTACTTC
-	TRBV28	TRBJ1-2	once	CASSDRDLRSYTF	TGTGCCAGCAGTGATAGGGACTTGCGTAGCTACACCTTC
-	TRBV6-5	TRBJ2-3	-	CASSSQQTHTDTQYF	TGTGCCAGCAGTTCCCAACAGACACACACAGATACGCAGTATTTT
-	TRBV18	TRBJ1-1	-	CASSPGGPMNTEAFF	TGTGCCAGCTCACCGGGAGGGCCAATGAACACTGAAGCTTTCTTT
-	TRBV27	TRBJ1-6	-	CASRFRRDSPLHF	TGTGCCAGCAGGTTTCGTCGGGATTCACCCCTCCACTTT
-	TRBV12-3/TRBV12-4	TRBJ1-1	-	CASSRTGTEAFF	TGTGCCAGCAGTCGTACCGGGACTGAAGCTTTCTTT
TRBD1	TRBV7-2	TRBJ2-7	-	CASSLDRGLPYEQYF	TGTGCCAGCAGCTTAGACAGGGGGCTCCCCTACGAGCAGTACTTC